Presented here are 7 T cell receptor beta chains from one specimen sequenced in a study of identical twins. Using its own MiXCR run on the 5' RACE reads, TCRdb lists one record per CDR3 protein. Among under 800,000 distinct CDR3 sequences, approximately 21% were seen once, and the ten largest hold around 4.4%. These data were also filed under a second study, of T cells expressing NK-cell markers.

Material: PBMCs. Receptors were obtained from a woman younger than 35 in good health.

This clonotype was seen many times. CDR3 amino acids: CASSLGKDTQYF. The CDR3 coding sequence is TGTGCCAGCAGCTTAGGGAAGGATACGCAGTATTTT. This chain joins TRBV7-8 and TRBJ2-3; D remains unclear. Deletions cut 1 base from V and 6 bases from J, with 5 bases between. The germline CDR1 and CDR2 sequences are SGHVS and FQNEAQ. The CDR3 covers 12 residues.

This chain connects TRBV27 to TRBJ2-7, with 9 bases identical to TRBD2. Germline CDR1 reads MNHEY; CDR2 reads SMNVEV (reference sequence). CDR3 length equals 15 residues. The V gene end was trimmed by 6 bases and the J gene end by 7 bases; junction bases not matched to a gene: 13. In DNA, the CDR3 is TGTGCCAGCAGGGCACGGATAGCGGGAGCCTGGGAGCAGTACTTC. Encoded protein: CASRARIAGAWEQYF.

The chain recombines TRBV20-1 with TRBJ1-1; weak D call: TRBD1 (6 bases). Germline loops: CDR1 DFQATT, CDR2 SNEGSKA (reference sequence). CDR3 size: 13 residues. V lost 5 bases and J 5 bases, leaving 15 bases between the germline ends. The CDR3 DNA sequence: TGCAGTGCTCCACAGGGCGCGAGGACTGAAGCTTTCTTT. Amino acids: CSAPQGARTEAFF.

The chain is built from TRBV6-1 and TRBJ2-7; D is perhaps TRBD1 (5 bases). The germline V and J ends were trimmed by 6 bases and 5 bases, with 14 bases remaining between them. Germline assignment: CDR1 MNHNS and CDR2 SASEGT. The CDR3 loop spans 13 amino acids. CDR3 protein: CASRPPGFHEQYF. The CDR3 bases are TGTGCCAGCAGACCTCCAGGGTTCCACGAGCAGTACTTC.

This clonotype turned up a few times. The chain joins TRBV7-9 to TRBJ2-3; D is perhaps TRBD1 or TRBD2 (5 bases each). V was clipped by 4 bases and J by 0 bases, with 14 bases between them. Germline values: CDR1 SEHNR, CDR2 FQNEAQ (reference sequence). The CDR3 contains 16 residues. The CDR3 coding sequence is TGTGCCAGCAGCTCTTTTTGGTGGGGGAGCACAGATACGCAGTATTTT. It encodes CASSSFWWGSTDTQYF.

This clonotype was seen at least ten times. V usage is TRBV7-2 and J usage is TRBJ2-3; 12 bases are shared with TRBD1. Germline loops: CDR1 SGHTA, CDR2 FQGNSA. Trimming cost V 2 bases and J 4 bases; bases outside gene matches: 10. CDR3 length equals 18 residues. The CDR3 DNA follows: TGTGCCAGCAGCTTACTGCTAGGGACAGGGGGCAGATCAGATACGCAGTATTTT. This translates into CASSLLLGTGGRSDTQYF.

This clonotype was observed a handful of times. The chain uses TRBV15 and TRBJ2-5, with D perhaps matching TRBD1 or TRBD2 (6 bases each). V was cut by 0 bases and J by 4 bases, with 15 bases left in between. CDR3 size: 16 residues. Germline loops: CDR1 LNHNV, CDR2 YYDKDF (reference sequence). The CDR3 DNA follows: TGTGCCACCAGCAGAGAGTACGGGGGCGCGTTAGAGACCCAGTACTTC. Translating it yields CATSREYGGALETQYF.